Shown below are 16 T cell receptor beta chains from a single sample sequenced in a study of CD8 T cells in ankylosing spondylitis. TCRdb used MiXCR to reprocess the 5' RACE reads, holding one entry per CDR3 protein. The table has approximately 100,000 distinct CDR3 sequences, about 24% seen once. Sequenced sample: synovial fluid, either unsorted or a sorted T cell fraction (not recorded which). The receptors derive from a male donor with ankylosing spondylitis.

The genes are TRBV7-9 and TRBJ2-7; D may be TRBD1 or TRBD2 (5 bases each). Germline values: CDR1 SEHNR, CDR2 FQNEAQ (reference sequence). V lost 5 bases and J 3 bases, leaving 20 bases between the germline ends. This CDR3 has 16 amino acids. The CDR3 reads CASSQSPGAFVYEQYF. In nucleotides, the CDR3 is TGTGCCAGCAGCCAGAGCCCCGGGGCCTTTGTCTACGAGCAGTACTTC. Supplemented by reference TRBV7-9 and TRBJ2-7, the full variable domain reads DTGVSQNPRHKITKRGQNVTFRCDPISEHNRLYWYRQTLGQGPEFLTYFQNEAQLEKSRLLSDRFSAERPKGSFSTLEIQRTEQGDSAMYLCASSQSPGAFVYEQYFGPGTRLTVT.

A few counts support this clonotype. The chain uses TRBV5-5 and TRBJ1-2; D may be TRBD1 (6 bases). The CDR3 is 15 residues long. With 4 bases removed from V and 4 bases from J, the gap between germline ends came to 17 bases. CDR1 and CDR2 (germline): SGHKS, YYEKEE (reference sequence). DNA for the CDR3: TGTGCCAGCAGCGTTAGACAGGAATCGGGCTATGGCTACACCTTC. Translation: CASSVRQESGYGYTF.

This clonotype came up a few times. The chain carries TRBV29-1 and TRBJ2-7, with D unresolved. CDR1 and CDR2 from the germline V gene are SQVTM and ANQGSEA. The germline V and J ends were trimmed by 3 bases and 0 bases, with 12 bases remaining between them. The CDR3 covers 14 residues. The CDR3 loop reads CSVEREDHSYEQYF. CDR3 DNA: TGCAGCGTTGAGCGTGAGGATCACTCCTACGAGCAGTACTTC.

In this sample, this clonotype turned up a few times. V gene TRBV13 combines with J gene TRBJ2-1; 10 bases match TRBD2. The CDR3 extends over 16 amino acids. The V and J ends lost 1 base and 5 bases, in that order; junction bases with no gene match: 5. CDR1 and CDR2 (germline): PRHDT, FYEKMQ (reference sequence). The DNA of the CDR3 is TGTGCCAGCAGCTTAGCTACTAGCGGGACGCACAATGAGCAGTTCTTC. Its translation is CASSLATSGTHNEQFF. Using reference TRBV13 and TRBJ2-1 for the parts outside the CDR3, the full variable domain is AAGVIQSPRHLIKEKRETATLKCYPIPRHDTVYWYQQGPGQDPQFLISFYEKMQSDKGSIPDRFSAQQFSDYHSELNMSSLELGDSALYFCASSLATSGTHNEQFFGPGTRLTVL.

This clonotype occurred many times. In nucleotides, the CDR3 is TGTGCCAGCAGCAAGGCGGGCAGGGGTGGAACCGGGGAGCTGTTTTTT. This codes for CASSKAGRGGTGELFF. The J gene is TRBJ2-2, the V gene TRBV28; D might be TRBD1 (6 bases). Trimming took 6 bases from V and 5 from J, leaving 19 bases between them. CDR1 is MDHEN, CDR2 SYDVKM, per germline. This CDR3 comprises 16 residues.

This clonotype was seen only a few times. The CDR3 sequence is CASSAEDVDNQETQYF. CDR3 bases: TGTGCCAGCAGCGCAGAGGACGTCGACAACCAAGAGACCCAGTACTTC. The chain joins TRBV9 to TRBJ2-5, with no clear D. The ends were cut back, 3 bases at V and 0 bases at J, with 15 bases in the middle. Germline CDR1 reads SGDLS; CDR2 reads YYNGEE. CDR3 size: 16 residues. Full variable domain (rest looked up from reference TRBV9 and TRBJ2-5): DSGVTQTPKHLITATGQRVTLRCSPRSGDLSVYWYQQSLDQGLQFLIQYYNGEERAKGNILERFSAQQFPDLHSELNLSSLELGDSALYFCASSAEDVDNQETQYFGPGTRLLVL.

The J gene is TRBJ2-7, the V gene TRBV7-9, with a possible D match to TRBD1 (5 bases). CDR1 and CDR2 from the germline V gene are SEHNR and FQNEAQ (reference sequence). The CDR3 is 14 residues long. Trimming removed 0 bases from V and 0 bases from J, with 6 bases in between. The CDR3 DNA is TGTGCCAGCAGCTTAGCAGGGGACTCCTACGAGCAGTACTTC. This encodes CASSLAGDSYEQYF.

V is TRBV4-1 and J is TRBJ2-3; 9 nucleotides line up with TRBD2. CDR1 and CDR2 from the germline V gene are MGHRA and YSYEKL. The CDR3 extends over 16 amino acids. With V trimmed by 8 bases and J by 3 bases, 12 bases remained unmatched. The CDR3 is CASGRYYSGSTDTQYF. The CDR3 DNA sequence: TGCGCCAGCGGGAGATACTATAGCGGGAGTACAGATACGCAGTATTTT.

The chain has TRBV11-2 and TRBJ2-3, with D possibly being TRBD1 or TRBD2 (6 bases each). Germline V gives CDR1 SGHAT, CDR2 FQNNGV. This CDR3 is built from 15 residues. Between the trimmed V and J ends, which lost 6 bases and 6 bases, there was a span of 19 bases. The CDR3 DNA follows: TGTGCCAGCAGTTGGGGAAACCCGGGGGCGGATACGCAGTATTTT. Its protein is CASSWGNPGADTQYF.

The chain combines TRBV5-1 with TRBJ1-2, with D unclear. Germline CDR1 SGHRS, CDR2 YFSETQ. The CDR3 contains 18 residues. Trimming pared 4 bases from V and 3 bases from J, leaving 25 bases between. CDR3 amino acids: CASSLVPTNAGPDYGYTF. The CDR3 DNA follows: TGCGCCAGCAGCCTTGTCCCCACAAATGCCGGCCCCGACTATGGCTACACCTTC.

The sample holds a few counts of this clonotype. The CDR3 region is CATSDARGSQFF. The CDR3 nucleotides are TGTGCCACCAGTGATGCCAGGGGGTCGCAGTTCTTC. V and J are TRBV24-1 and TRBJ2-1, with 7 positions matching TRBD1. Germline trimming cut 3 bases from V and 12 bases from J; bases unmatched to any gene: 4. The CDR3 sequence is 12 residues long. Germline CDR1 and CDR2: KGHDR and SFDVKD.

This clonotype was seen once. The chain has TRBV3-1 and TRBJ2-7; possible D gene TRBD2, 5 bases. The CDR3 consists of 14 residues. The germline V gene has CDR1 LGHDT and CDR2 YNNKEL (reference sequence). Deletions cut 5 bases from V and 2 bases from J, with 13 bases between. This CDR3 reads CASSELGGAYEQYF. In nucleotides, the CDR3 is TGTGCCAGCAGCGAGCTCGGAGGAGCCTACGAGCAGTACTTC.

This clonotype was observed many times. The chain is built from TRBV5-1 and TRBJ2-2; 10 bases fit TRBD1. The germline CDR1 and CDR2 sequences are SGHRS and YFSETQ. The CDR3 length is 18 residues. V shed 5 bases, J shed 5 bases, and the junction held 15 bases outside the gene matches. The chain's CDR3 is CASSFRRQGAHGTGELFF. CDR3 bases: TGCGCCAGCAGTTTCCGGAGACAGGGGGCACATGGGACCGGGGAGCTGTTTTTT.

This clonotype was recorded a few times. This chain uses TRBV18 with TRBJ2-3; D gene uncertain. Trimming cost V 2 bases and J 6 bases, with 12 bases left between them. CDR3 length equals 14 residues. Per germline, CDR1 KGHSH and CDR2 LQKENI. CDR3 nucleotide sequence: TGTGCCAGCTCACCATTGGTTGCCGGGGATACGCAGTATTTT. Protein product: CASSPLVAGDTQYF.

V gene TRBV5-1 combines with J gene TRBJ1-2; 10 nucleotides line up with TRBD1. This CDR3 is built from 17 residues. Per the germline V gene, CDR1 is SGHRS and CDR2 is YFSETQ. The V segment lost 2 bases and the J segment 0 bases; nucleotides outside the gene matches: 7. CDR3 in amino acids: CASSFRGTGVPNYGYTF. The CDR3 region has the DNA TGCGCCAGCAGCTTTCGCGGGACAGGGGTTCCTAACTATGGCTACACCTTC.

This clonotype has only a few counts. This chain joins TRBV10-3 and TRBJ2-7, with D perhaps TRBD1 (6 bases). Trimming took off 9 bases at V and 4 bases at J, with 16 bases between the two ends. The CDR3 runs 13 residues. CDR1 and CDR2 from the germline V gene are ENHRY and SYGVKD. CDR3 sequence reads: CAMGSGTFYEQYF. CDR3 sequence (DNA): TGTGCCATGGGTTCCGGGACATTTTACGAGCAGTACTTC.